The 16 T cell receptor beta chains below were found in one sample sequenced in a study of human T cells and chemical hapten exposure (dated by TCRdb to the early 2020s). The protocol used for the library was RACE. The reads were generated on a NextSeq 500. TCRdb handled the public reads itself, with Q25 trimming in fastp and clone calling in MiXCR, and kept productive beta chains. Duplicate CDR3 protein sequences are folded into a single record with the most common DNA and genes. Across this sample there are more than 300,000 distinct CDR3 sequences, with more than 4.5% seen only once. Clones ranked in the top ten supply roughly 2.6% of the sample. Explained via the paper, the time point label denotes: pre-sensitization, week 0. The sample's treatment or condition label is to be understood as: therapeutic diphenylcyclopropenone sensitization with weekly scalp DPC. Sequenced material: whole blood, taken in connection with sensitization to the hapten diphenylcyclopropenone (DPC). The source is a woman in her forties or fifties with alopecia areata. Some clones in this sample may be carry-over from other donors' samples.

Turning to this clonotype: This may stem from a read error, because a much larger clone lies one nucleotide away. The chain links TRBV12-3 or TRBV12-4 to TRBJ2-1; weak D call: TRBD1 (5 bases). This CDR3 comprises 14 residues. Trimming pared 6 bases from V and 3 bases from J, leaving 12 bases between. The CDR3, as DNA: TGTGCCAGCAGCGCAGGGCTTTTCTACAATGAGCAGTTCTTC. Amino acids: CASSAGLFYNEQFF.

This clonotype was seen repeatedly, ten times or more. The chain uses TRBV5-1 and TRBJ2-2; D gene ambiguous. V was shortened by 4 bases and J by 4 bases, with 8 bases between the two germline ends. This CDR3 is 13 amino acids long. Germline lookup yields CDR1 SGHRS and CDR2 YFSETQ. The CDR3 DNA follows: TGCGCCAGCAGCATGAGAGGCACCGGGGAGCTGTTTTTT. Its protein is CASSMRGTGELFF.

This clonotype occurred many times. This chain joins TRBV6-6 and TRBJ2-4, with D perhaps assigned TRBD1 or TRBD2 (6 bases each). CDR1 MNHNY and CDR2 SVGAGI come from the germline V gene (reference sequence). The CDR3 extends over 16 amino acids. Trimming pared 4 bases from V and 0 bases from J, leaving 13 bases between. The CDR3 region has the DNA TGTGCCAGCAGTTGGGGGGACAACCTAGCCAAAAACATTCAGTACTTC. It yields the protein CASSWGDNLAKNIQYF.

The V and J genes are TRBV20-1 and TRBJ2-3, with 14 bases lining up with TRBD2. Losses at the gene ends were 0 bases for V and 7 bases for J; bases not matched to a gene: 3. CDR1 is DFQATT, CDR2 SNEGSKA, per germline (reference sequence). CDR3 size: 15 residues. CDR3 region: CSAREGTSGGYTQYF. The CDR3 DNA follows: TGCAGTGCTAGAGAGGGGACTAGCGGGGGATATACGCAGTATTTT.

This clonotype was seen at least ten times. This chain links TRBV5-1 with TRBJ1-4, with D possibly being TRBD1 (5 bases). Trimming cost V 5 bases and J 5 bases, with 19 bases left between them. The CDR3 consists of 16 residues. The germline CDR1 and CDR2 sequences are SGHRS and YFSETQ. CDR3: CASRSGKRGLNEKLFF. The CDR3 DNA is TGCGCCAGCAGATCTGGGAAAAGGGGTCTCAATGAAAAACTGTTTTTT.

This clonotype occurred many times. J is TRBJ2-1 and V is TRBV4-2; TRBD2 matches at 9 bases. The CDR3 spans 15 residues. V shed 3 bases, J shed 3 bases, and the junction held 3 bases outside the gene matches. Germline V gives CDR1 LGHNA, CDR2 YNFKEQ. For the CDR3, the DNA is TGTGCCAGCAGCCACCGACTAGCGGACTACAATGAGCAGTTCTTC. Translation gives CASSHRLADYNEQFF.

This sequence joins TRBV5-4 and TRBJ2-3; the D gene is possibly TRBD2 (5 bases). CDR1 is SGHNT, CDR2 YYREEE, per germline (reference sequence). The CDR3 covers 13 residues. Trimming cost V 4 bases and J 9 bases, with 15 bases left between them. The CDR3 nucleotides are TGTGCCAGCAGCCCGGAGGTCCTAGCAACGCAGTATTTT. Translating gives CASSPEVLATQYF.

This clonotype has more than one count but fewer than ten. This rearrangement joins TRBV6-2 or TRBV6-3 to TRBJ1-6, with TRBD1 identical over 8 bases. This CDR3 comprises 17 residues. With V trimmed by 4 bases and J by 10 bases, 15 bases remained unmatched. Germline assignment: CDR1 MNHEY and CDR2 SVGEGT. In DNA, the CDR3 is TGTGCCAGCAGTTCCTGGACAGGGAGAGTATTGGGGTCACCCCTCCACTTT. Encoded protein: CASSSWTGRVLGSPLHF.

This clonotype was counted between two and nine times. J is TRBJ2-4 and V is TRBV19; 9 positions agree with TRBD1. Germline V gene lookup returns CDR1 LNHDA and CDR2 SQIVND (reference sequence). This CDR3 spans 15 amino acids. The V segment lost 5 bases and the J segment 7 bases; nucleotides outside the gene matches: 9. The DNA for the CDR3 is TGTGCCAGTAGTGTTTGGACAGGGGTCGGGAACATTCAGTACTTC. Translating gives CASSVWTGVGNIQYF. The variable domain in full, completed from reference TRBV19 and TRBJ2-4, reads DGGITQSPKYLFRKEGQNVTLSCEQNLNHDAMYWYRQDPGQGLRLIYYSQIVNDFQKGDIAEGYSVSREKKESFPLTVTSAQKNPTAFYLCASSVWTGVGNIQYFGAGTRLSVL.

This chain uses TRBV27 with TRBJ2-1, with TRBD2 matching 13 bases. The CDR3 loop spans 16 amino acids. Unmatched junction bases numbered 6, after V lost 5 bases and J lost 5 bases. CDR1 is MNHEY, CDR2 SMNVEV, per germline (reference sequence). The CDR3 protein is CASSRTSGSPDNEQFF. The CDR3 coding sequence is TGTGCCAGCAGTCGGACTAGCGGGAGCCCAGACAATGAGCAGTTCTTC.

The V call is TRBV7-2, the J call TRBJ1-2, with D maybe TRBD1 (5 bases). Trimming took 0 bases from V and 8 from J, leaving 10 bases between them. Germline lookup yields CDR1 SGHTA and CDR2 FQGNSA. CDR3 length equals 13 residues. The CDR3 reads CASSLAGVRGYTF. CDR3 sequence (DNA): TGTGCCAGCAGCTTAGCAGGGGTCCGCGGCTACACCTTC.

This clonotype has just a few counts. V is TRBV28 and J is TRBJ1-3; 9 bases align to TRBD1. Germline V gene data show CDR1 as MDHEN and CDR2 as SYDVKM. J was trimmed by 3 bases and V by 5 bases; bases with no gene match: 8. This CDR3 is 16 amino acids long. The CDR3 DNA is TGTGCCAGCAGTCAAAACACAGGGGGCGGTGGAAACACCATATATTTT. As protein: CASSQNTGGGGNTIYF.

V gene TRBV7-9 combines with J gene TRBJ2-1; perhaps TRBD1 as D (5 bases). The germline gives CDR1 SEHNR, CDR2 FQNEAQ (reference sequence). V was pared by 1 base and J by 9 bases, with 13 bases between. The CDR3 has 14 amino acids. The CDR3 loop is CASSLVGRLPEQFF. The CDR3 DNA sequence: TGTGCCAGCAGCTTAGTGGGGCGTCTCCCTGAGCAGTTCTTC.

This clonotype was seen ten or more times. The rearrangement uses TRBV3-1 and TRBJ1-1, with D possibly TRBD1 on 5 matching bases. Germline CDR1 is LGHDT and CDR2 is YNNKEL (reference sequence). There are 15 residues in the CDR3. V lost 2 bases to trimming and J lost 2 bases, with 12 bases between them. The CDR3 DNA follows: TGTGCCAGCAGCCAACCCGGCGGGGGTAACACTGAAGCTTTCTTT. It encodes CASSQPGGGNTEAFF.

The rearrangement uses TRBV11-2 and TRBJ2-1, with a possible D match to TRBD1 (7 bases). V shed 0 bases and J shed 7 bases, with 10 bases lying between them. Germline-derived CDR1 and CDR2 are SGHAT and FQNNGV. This CDR3 is built from 14 residues. CDR3 in DNA: TGTGCCAGCAGCTTAGATCCAGGGGGGAATGAGCAGTTCTTC. It codes for CASSLDPGGNEQFF.

The chain carries TRBV4-1 and TRBJ1-3, with 8 bases matching TRBD1. The CDR3 has 15 amino acids. Germline V gene sequence: CDR1 MGHRA, CDR2 YSYEKL. J lost 8 bases, V lost 4 bases, and 10 bases had no gene match. CDR3 nucleotides: TGCGCCAGCAGCCGGATACAGGGGGAAGGGGACACCATATATTTT. Its translation is CASSRIQGEGDTIYF.